This T cell receptor (beta chain) was captured in a study of T cell changes during pregnancy in multiple sclerosis. Using immunoSEQ multiplex PCR, the repertoire was profiled, and TCRdb retains in-frame clones only, with some absent. The table has tens of thousands of clones, roughly 92% seen once. Trimming took off 4 bases at V and 5 bases at J, with 14 bases between the two ends. This CDR3 is built from 15 residues. Germline CDR1 is MGHRA and CDR2 is YSYEKL. The chain combines TRBV4-1 with TRBJ2-2, with D tentatively TRBD2 (5 bases). This sample comprised CD8+ T cells from peripheral blood mononuclear cells, obtained in the third trimester of pregnancy. The clonotype originates from a female donor in good health, enrolled as a control in a pregnancy study. The CDR3 sequence: CASSPPASGTGELFF. DNA of the CDR3: TGCGCCAGCAGCCCTCCGGCCTCGGGGACCGGGGAGCTGTTTTTT.